This T cell receptor (beta chain) was retrieved from a study of CD8+ T cells in alopecia areata. Germline CDR1 SEHNR, CDR2 FQNEAQ (reference sequence). Germline trimming cut 4 bases from V and 7 bases from J; bases unmatched to any gene: 6. This CDR3 has 14 residues. Points from the study as a whole: Possibly because of HLA-related factors, TCR sharing was less clear across patients than in mice. Relative to normal scalp, lesional scalp, especially alopecia totalis/universalis, showed higher clonality.

Comments on this clone: Its matching antigen is unknown.

Extracted RNA was reverse transcribed, and the resulting cDNA served as sequencing template. Sequencing used immunoSEQ multiplex PCR; TCRdb keeps in-frame clones, though not all of them. The sample consists of about 150,000 clones, about three fifths of them appearing once. The TCR originated in a human donor in good health. V usage is TRBV7-9 and J usage is TRBJ2-7; TRBD1 matches 11 bases. Material for sequencing was CD8+ T cells sorted from blood. The CDR3 DNA follows: TGTGCCAGCAGCTCAGGACAGGGGGCGCAAGAGCAGTACTTC. Encoded protein: CASSSGQGAQEQYF.